This entry lists 30 T cell receptor beta chains sequenced from one sample in a study of CD8+CD57+ T cells in acquired aplastic anemia. CD8+CD57+ cell expansion had been shown by flow cytometry in patients chosen for sequencing. Genomic DNA served as template for TCR beta VDJ and CDR3 profiling. From the reads, TCRdb called clonotypes with MiXCR, one entry per CDR3 protein. The sample consists of around 200,000 distinct CDR3 sequences, nearly 50% of them appearing once. The specimen sequenced was sorted CD4+, CD8+, or CD8+CD57+ T cells (not recorded which) from PBMCs. These receptors were taken from a human donor with aplastic anemia.

This chain uses TRBV11-2 with TRBJ2-7; 8 bases line up with TRBD2. V lost 1 base and J lost 7; bases outside the gene matches: 12. The CDR3 sequence is 16 residues long. Germline V CDR1 and CDR2: SGHAT, FQNNGV. The CDR3 is CASSLGVGVKRGEQYF. For the CDR3, the DNA is TGTGCCAGCAGCTTAGGTGTTGGGGTCAAGCGGGGGGAGCAGTACTTC.

The V and J genes are TRBV9 and TRBJ2-5, with 12 bases identical to TRBD1. The CDR3 covers 16 residues. The V and J ends lost 0 bases and 6 bases, in that order; junction bases with no gene match: 6. Germline CDR1 and CDR2: SGDLS and YYNGEE. The CDR3 sequence is CASSVVGTGGTKTQYF. The DNA for the CDR3 is TGTGCCAGCAGCGTAGTCGGGACAGGGGGCACGAAGACCCAGTACTTC.

This clonotype was found many times. The chain carries TRBV29-1 and TRBJ2-2; 9 nucleotides match TRBD1. CDR1 and CDR2 (germline): SQVTM, ANQGSEA. This CDR3 is built from 13 residues. V lost 3 bases to trimming and J lost 6 bases; unmatched junction nucleotides: 2. CDR3 bases: TGCAGCGTTGAGGGACAGGGCCCCGGGGAGCTGTTTTTT. Translating it yields CSVEGQGPGELFF.

This chain links TRBV7-9 with TRBJ1-1, with unresolved D. The V gene's germline CDR1 is SEHNR and CDR2 FQNEAQ (reference sequence). V was cut by 8 bases and J by 4 bases, with 8 bases left in between. The CDR3 has 11 residues. The CDR3, as DNA: TGTGCCAGCGTCCTGACCACTGAAGCTTTCTTT. Its translation is CASVLTTEAFF.

This clonotype was observed once. DNA for the CDR3: TGTGCCATCAGCGGAAGCTCCTACGAGCAGTACTTC. Encoded protein: CAISGSSYEQYF. The genes are TRBV10-3 and TRBJ2-7; D ambiguous. V dropped 6 bases and J dropped 0 bases, with 6 bases sitting between them. In germline, CDR1 is ENHRY, CDR2 SYGVKD. The CDR3 sequence is 12 residues long.

This chain links TRBV15 with TRBJ2-3; D may match TRBD1 or TRBD2 (5 bases each). Germline V gene sequence: CDR1 LNHNV, CDR2 YYDKDF (reference sequence). CDR3 size: 14 residues. Trimming pared 5 bases from V and 4 bases from J, leaving 13 bases between. CDR3 sequence: CATSRDRVPDTQYF. The DNA of the CDR3 is TGTGCCACCAGCCGGGACCGGGTTCCAGATACGCAGTATTTT.

The rearrangement joins TRBV29-1 to TRBJ1-1, with D maybe TRBD1 (5 bases). CDR3 length: 13 amino acids. The germline V and J ends were trimmed by 7 bases and 4 bases, with 16 bases remaining between them. The V gene's germline CDR1 is SQVTM and CDR2 ANQGSEA. CDR3 coding DNA: TGCAGCGGCCGTGGACAAATGAGCACTGAAGCTTTCTTT. Its protein is CSGRGQMSTEAFF.

The table lists this clonotype with many counts. The chain couples TRBV6-2 or TRBV6-3 to TRBJ1-5; 7 nucleotides line up with TRBD1. Germline V CDR1 and CDR2: MNHEY, SVGEGT. V lost 6 bases, J lost 2 bases, and 4 bases stayed unmatched. This CDR3 spans 14 amino acids. CDR3 DNA sequence: TGTGCCAGCAGATCGGGACAGCGCAATCAGCCCCAGCATTTT. This encodes CASRSGQRNQPQHF.

About this clonotype: One end of the junction is discordant with germline, which a read error may explain. The chain uses TRBV9 and TRBJ2-1; D not resolved. CDR1 and CDR2 from the germline V gene are SGDLS and YYNGEE. The CDR3 is made up of 11 amino acids. CDR3 sequence (DNA): TGTGCCAGCAGCGTAGTTAATGGGCAGTTCTTC. This encodes CASSVVNGQFF. Using reference TRBV9 and TRBJ2-1 for the parts outside the CDR3, the full variable domain is DSGVTQTPKHLITATGQRVTLRCSPRSGDLSVYWYQQSLDQGLQFLIQYYNGEERAKGNILERFSAQQFPDLHSELNLSSLELGDSALYFCASSVVNGQFFGPGTRLTVL.

At least ten counts were recorded for this clonotype. The chain links TRBV5-4 to TRBJ2-1; 10 bases align to TRBD2. Germline V lookup: CDR1 SGHNT, CDR2 YYREEE (reference sequence). CDR3 length: 15 residues. J lost 6 bases, V lost 2 bases, and 5 bases had no gene match. The CDR3 sequence: CASSLQRGGRNEQFF. As DNA, the CDR3 is TGTGCCAGCAGCTTACAGCGGGGGGGCCGCAATGAGCAGTTCTTC. The full variable domain, its missing parts supplied by reference TRBV5-4 and TRBJ2-1, is ETGVTQSPTHLIKTRGQQVTLRCSSQSGHNTVSWYQQALGQGPQFIFQYYREEENGRGNFPPRFSGLQFPNYSSELNVNALELDDSALYLCASSLQRGGRNEQFFGPGTRLTVL.

The chain is built from TRBV11-2 and TRBJ1-6; the match to TRBD1 covers 7 bases. This CDR3 region has 16 residues. Germline CDR1 is SGHAT and CDR2 is FQNNGV. Losses at the gene ends were 5 bases for V and 9 bases for J; bases not matched to a gene: 13. The CDR3 region is CASSRFGDSASSPLHF. The CDR3, as DNA: TGTGCCAGCAGCAGATTTGGGGACAGCGCTAGTTCACCCCTCCACTTT. The whole variable domain, filled in from reference TRBV11-2 and TRBJ1-6, reads EAGVAQSPRYKIIEKRQSVAFWCNPISGHATLYWYQQILGQGPKLLIQFQNNGVVDDSQLPKDRFSAERLKGVDSTLKIQPAKLEDSAVYLCASSRFGDSASSPLHFGNGTRLTVT.

Of note for this clonotype: The junction differs from germline at one of its ends, possibly a read error. The CDR3, as DNA: TGCAGTGCTAGGTACAGCTCCTACGAGCAGTACTTC. Its translation: CSARYSSYEQYF. This chain links TRBV25-1 with TRBJ2-7, with no clear D. This CDR3 contains 12 residues. Looked up from germline, CDR1 is MGHDK and CDR2 is SYGVNS.

V usage is TRBV20-1 and J usage is TRBJ2-5; 9 positions agree with TRBD1. Germline loops: CDR1 DFQATT, CDR2 SNEGSKA (reference sequence). V gave up 5 bases and J gave up 1 base; unmatched junction bases: 5. The CDR3 is 14 residues long. The CDR3 loop is CSAETGGGQETQYF. The CDR3 DNA is TGCAGTGCTGAGACAGGGGGGGGCCAAGAGACCCAGTACTTC.

This clonotype has at least ten counts. CDR3 coding DNA: TGTGCCAGCAGGACCAACACTGAAGCTTTCTTT. This codes for CASRTNTEAFF. This chain connects TRBV25-1 to TRBJ1-1; D remains unclear. V was cut by 6 bases and J by 2 bases, with 4 bases left in between. There are 11 residues in the CDR3. The germline V gene encodes CDR1 MGHDK and CDR2 SYGVNS. Variable domain in full (rest from reference TRBV25-1 and TRBJ1-1): EADIYQTPRYLVIGTGKKITLECSQTMGHDKMYWYQQDPGMELHLIHYSYGVNSTEKGDLSSESTVSRIRTEHFPLTLESARPSHTSQYLCASRTNTEAFFGQGTRLTVV.

This clonotype occurred a few times. J is TRBJ2-5 and V is TRBV15; weak D call: TRBD1 (5 bases). Trimming left V 0 bases short and J 3 bases short, with 5 bases between. The CDR3 length is 13 residues. Germline V gene data show CDR1 as LNHNV and CDR2 as YYDKDF (reference sequence). CDR3 DNA sequence: TGTGCCACCAGCAGAGACAGGGAAGAGACCCAGTACTTC. Protein: CATSRDREETQYF.

The table lists this clonotype with many counts. CDR3 loop: CASSLTGVSTF. The CDR3 bases are TGTGCCAGCAGCCTAACAGGGGTCAGCACCTTC. This sequence joins TRBV5-8 and TRBJ1-2; 7 bases align to TRBD1. CDR1 is SGHTS and CDR2 is YDEGEE in the germline V gene. This CDR3 comprises 11 residues. The V gene end was trimmed by 4 bases and the J gene end by 13 bases; junction bases not matched to a gene: 7.

This clonotype was seen at least ten times. The chain combines TRBV2 with TRBJ1-1, with no clear D. V shed 6 bases and J shed 0 bases, with 11 bases lying between them. The CDR3 has 14 residues. CDR1 is SNHLY, CDR2 FYNNEI, per germline. CDR3 region: CASSLQRMNTEAFF. The DNA for the CDR3 is TGTGCCAGCAGCTTACAGAGGATGAACACTGAAGCTTTCTTT.

The count of this clonotype is one. The chain is built from TRBV5-1 and TRBJ1-5; D is unresolved. The CDR3 runs 14 residues. Germline-derived CDR1 and CDR2 are SGHRS and YFSETQ. Trimming stripped 2 bases from V and 2 bases from J, with 8 bases between. The CDR3 DNA sequence: TGCGCCAGCAGCTTAGGACTGGGCAATCAGCCCCAGCATTTT. Translation: CASSLGLGNQPQHF.

J is TRBJ2-7 and V is TRBV10-3, with D tentatively TRBD1 (6 bases). The V end lost 10 bases, the J end lost 1 base, and 11 bases lay between the germline ends. Germline assignment: CDR1 ENHRY and CDR2 SYGVKD. The CDR3 contains 12 residues. The CDR3 reads CATRTVSYEQYF. The CDR3 DNA sequence: TGTGCCACCCGGACAGTTTCCTACGAGCAGTACTTC.

J is TRBJ1-1 and V is TRBV10-3; D gene unclear. Trimming removed 8 bases from V and 1 base from J, with 17 bases in between. Per the germline V gene, CDR1 is ENHRY and CDR2 is SYGVKD. The CDR3 extends over 15 amino acids. CDR3 loop: CAIWDPAGENTEAFF. The DNA for the CDR3 is TGTGCCATCTGGGATCCGGCAGGTGAGAACACTGAAGCTTTCTTT.

This clonotype was counted once. The chain recombines TRBV9 with TRBJ2-5; 9 bases align to TRBD2. After removal of 5 bases from V and 3 bases from J, the junction contained 2 bases not matched to a gene. Germline V CDR1 and CDR2: SGDLS, YYNGEE. The CDR3 has 13 residues. CDR3 in DNA: TGTGCCAGCAGTCGGACTAGCGAAGAGACCCAGTACTTC. It yields the protein CASSRTSEETQYF.

The sample holds a few counts of this clonotype. A read error may account for a junction end that differs from germline. V gene TRBV10-3 combines with J gene TRBJ2-7; D perhaps matches TRBD2 (5 bases). The CDR3 loop spans 13 amino acids. CDR1 ENHRY and CDR2 SYGVKD come from the germline V gene. The CDR3 sequence: CAITEDSAYEQYF. Written as DNA, the CDR3 is TGTGCCATCACTGAGGACTCGGCCTACGAGCAGTACTTC.

This clonotype was counted between two and nine times. At one of its ends the junction is not consistent with the germline gene, which may arise from a read error. The CDR3 loop is CASSEQGSYNEQFF. CDR3 nucleotides: TGCGCCAGCAGTGAGCAGGGGTCCTATAATGAGCAGTTCTTC. The rearrangement uses TRBV10-2 and TRBJ2-1; D may be TRBD1 (6 bases). The CDR3 has 14 amino acids. From germline, CDR1 is WSHSY and CDR2 SAAADI.

This clonotype was counted many times. The chain is built from TRBV10-1 and TRBJ2-1; D is uncertain. The CDR3 is 17 residues long. In germline, CDR1 is WNHNN, CDR2 SYGVQD (reference sequence). Deletions cut 2 bases from V and 5 bases from J, with 19 bases between. The CDR3 DNA reads TGCGCCAGCAGTGAGCCCGGAACTCAACAAGGCGACAATGAGCAGTTCTTC. Its translation is CASSEPGTQQGDNEQFF.

CDR3 in DNA: TGTGCCAGCCGGCTAGCGGGGGAATCCTACGAGCAGTACTTC. It is translated as CASRLAGESYEQYF. The chain couples TRBV2 to TRBJ2-7, with 10 bases matching TRBD2. Germline V lookup: CDR1 SNHLY, CDR2 FYNNEI. Germline trimming cut 8 bases from V and 1 base from J; bases unmatched to any gene: 5. This CDR3 contains 14 residues.

Of note for this clonotype: The junction departs from germline at one end; a sequencing error may be responsible. The chain couples TRBV10-1 to TRBJ2-2, with TRBD1 identical over 7 bases. In germline, CDR1 is WNHNN, CDR2 SYGVQD (reference sequence). The CDR3 consists of 15 residues. CDR3 sequence: CASRAGQENTGELLF. The DNA for the CDR3 is TGCGCCAGCAGGGCAGGACAGGAGAACACCGGGGAGCTGCTTTTT.

The V call is TRBV10-2, the J call TRBJ2-5; 7 nucleotides agree with TRBD2. V shed 2 bases, J shed 4 bases, and the junction held 4 bases outside the gene matches. There are 14 residues in the CDR3. The germline V gene has CDR1 WSHSY and CDR2 SAAADI. The CDR3 bases are TGCGCCAGCAGTGAGAGGACTAGTGGAGAGACCCAGTACTTC. Protein: CASSERTSGETQYF.

This chain joins TRBV7-6 and TRBJ2-7, with D possibly called TRBD1 or TRBD2 (5 bases each). This CDR3 has 16 amino acids. The germline CDR1 and CDR2 sequences are SGHVS and FNYEAQ. The V end was cut by 3 bases, the J end by 5 bases, with 20 bases between. CDR3 sequence (DNA): TGTGCCAGCAGCTTGAGGGGTTATGGGAATGGGGACGAGCAGTACTTC. Translation: CASSLRGYGNGDEQYF.

The chain employs TRBV20-1 and TRBJ2-7, with 8 bases aligning to TRBD2. The V gene end was trimmed by 6 bases and the J gene end by 4 bases; junction bases not matched to a gene: 11. Per germline, CDR1 DFQATT and CDR2 SNEGSKA (reference sequence). There are 14 residues in the CDR3. The CDR3 loop is CSALGGEIIYEQYF. The CDR3 DNA reads TGCAGTGCCCTCGGGGGGGAGATCATTTACGAGCAGTACTTC.

This clonotype was counted at least ten times. This clone may be a read error of a much larger clone one base away. The chain has TRBV24-1 and TRBJ1-1; the match to TRBD1 covers 7 bases. This CDR3 spans 14 amino acids. The junction had 9 bases not matched to a gene; V was cut back by 8 bases and J by 4 bases. Germline V gene sequence: CDR1 KGHDR, CDR2 SFDVKD. The CDR3 spells CATKESGGSTEAFF. Here the CDR3 DNA reads TGTGCCACCAAGGAGTCAGGGGGGAGCACTGAAGCTTTCTTT.